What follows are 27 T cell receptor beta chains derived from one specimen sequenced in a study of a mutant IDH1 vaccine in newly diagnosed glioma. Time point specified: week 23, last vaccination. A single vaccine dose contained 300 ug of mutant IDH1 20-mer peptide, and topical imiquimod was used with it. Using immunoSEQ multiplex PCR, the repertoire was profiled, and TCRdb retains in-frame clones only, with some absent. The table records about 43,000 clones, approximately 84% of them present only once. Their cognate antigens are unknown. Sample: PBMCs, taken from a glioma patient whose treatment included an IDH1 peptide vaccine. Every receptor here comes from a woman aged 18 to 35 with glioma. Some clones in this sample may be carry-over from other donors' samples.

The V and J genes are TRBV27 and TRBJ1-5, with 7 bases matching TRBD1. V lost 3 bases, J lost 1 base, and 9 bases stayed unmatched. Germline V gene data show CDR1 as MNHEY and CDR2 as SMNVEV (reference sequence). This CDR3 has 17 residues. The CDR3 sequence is CASSFGPRGGSNQPQHF. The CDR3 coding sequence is TGTGCCAGCAGTTTTGGACCCAGGGGGGGGAGCAATCAGCCCCAGCATTTT.

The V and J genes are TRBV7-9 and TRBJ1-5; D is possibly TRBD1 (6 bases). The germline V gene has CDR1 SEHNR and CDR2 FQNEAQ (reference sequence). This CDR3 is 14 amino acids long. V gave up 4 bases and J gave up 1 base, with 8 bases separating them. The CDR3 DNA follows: TGTGCCAGCAGCTGGGGGCAGAGCAATCAGCCCCAGCATTTT. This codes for CASSWGQSNQPQHF.

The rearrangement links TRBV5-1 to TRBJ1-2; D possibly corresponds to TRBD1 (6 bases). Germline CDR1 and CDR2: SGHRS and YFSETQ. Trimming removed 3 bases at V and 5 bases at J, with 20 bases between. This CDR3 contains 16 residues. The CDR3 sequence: CASSSDLLGQLYGYTF. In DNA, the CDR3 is TGCGCCAGCAGCTCAGACCTGTTAGGACAGCTATATGGCTACACCTTC.

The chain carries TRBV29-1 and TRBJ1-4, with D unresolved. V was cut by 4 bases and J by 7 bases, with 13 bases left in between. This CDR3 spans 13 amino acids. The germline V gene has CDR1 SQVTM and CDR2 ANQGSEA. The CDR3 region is CSVGGTAGEKLFF. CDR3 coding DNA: TGCAGCGTTGGGGGAACGGCGGGTGAAAAACTGTTTTTT.

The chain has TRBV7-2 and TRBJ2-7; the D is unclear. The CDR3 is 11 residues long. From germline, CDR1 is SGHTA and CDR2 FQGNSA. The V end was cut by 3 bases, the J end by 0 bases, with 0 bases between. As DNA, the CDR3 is TGTGCCAGCAGCTTCTCCTACGAGCAGTACTTC. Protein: CASSFSYEQYF.

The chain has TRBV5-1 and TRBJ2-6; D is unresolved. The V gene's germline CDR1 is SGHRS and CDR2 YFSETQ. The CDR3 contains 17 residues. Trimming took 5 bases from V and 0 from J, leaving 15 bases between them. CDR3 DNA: TGCGCCAGCAGTTACCCCCTGACACCCTCTGGGGCCAACGTCCTGACTTTC. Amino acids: CASSYPLTPSGANVLTF.

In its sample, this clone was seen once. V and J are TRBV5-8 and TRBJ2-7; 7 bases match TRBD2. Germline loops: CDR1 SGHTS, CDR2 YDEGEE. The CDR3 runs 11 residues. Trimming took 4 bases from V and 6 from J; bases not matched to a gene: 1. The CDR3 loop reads CASSPGGEQYF. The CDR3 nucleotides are TGTGCCAGCAGCCCGGGGGGCGAGCAGTACTTC.

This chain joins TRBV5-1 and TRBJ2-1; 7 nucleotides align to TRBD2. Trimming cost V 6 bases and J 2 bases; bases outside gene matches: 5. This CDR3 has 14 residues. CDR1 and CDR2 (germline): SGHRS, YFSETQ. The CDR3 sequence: CASNPGLTYNEQFF. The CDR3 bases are TGCGCCAGCAATCCGGGACTAACCTACAATGAGCAGTTCTTC.

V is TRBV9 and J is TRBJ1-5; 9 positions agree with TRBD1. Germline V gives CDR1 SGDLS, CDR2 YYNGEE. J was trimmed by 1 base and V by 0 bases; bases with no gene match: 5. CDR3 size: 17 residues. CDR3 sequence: CASSVGTGDLSNQPQHF. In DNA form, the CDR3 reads TGTGCCAGCAGCGTAGGGACAGGGGACCTCAGCAATCAGCCCCAGCATTTT.

The CDR3 protein is CASSNGDNYNEQFF. DNA for the CDR3: TGTGCCAGCAGTAACGGGGACAACTACAATGAGCAGTTCTTC. This chain joins TRBV6-5 and TRBJ2-1; a possible D gene is TRBD1 (6 bases). This CDR3 has 14 residues. Trimming took 5 bases from V and 3 from J, leaving 11 bases between them. Germline V lookup: CDR1 MNHEY, CDR2 SVGAGI.

The DNA for the CDR3 is TGCGCCAGCAGTGAGTCGGCAGTCCCTAACTATGGCTACACCTTC. Protein: CASSESAVPNYGYTF. The chain combines TRBV10-2 with TRBJ1-2; D gene unclear. With 0 bases removed from V and 0 bases from J, the gap between germline ends came to 8 bases. CDR1 WSHSY and CDR2 SAAADI come from the germline V gene. The CDR3 runs 15 residues.

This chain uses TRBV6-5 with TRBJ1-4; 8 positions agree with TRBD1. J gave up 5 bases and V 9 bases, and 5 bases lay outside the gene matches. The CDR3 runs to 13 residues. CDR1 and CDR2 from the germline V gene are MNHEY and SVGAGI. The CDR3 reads CASRDRRNEKLFF. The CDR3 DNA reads TGTGCCAGTAGGGACAGGAGAAATGAAAAACTGTTTTTT.

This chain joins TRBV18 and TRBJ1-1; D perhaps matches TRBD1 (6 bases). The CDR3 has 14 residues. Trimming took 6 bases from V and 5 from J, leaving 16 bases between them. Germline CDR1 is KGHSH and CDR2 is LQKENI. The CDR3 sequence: CASSPLIGGTEAFF. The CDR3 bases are TGTGCCAGCTCCCCCCTGATAGGGGGGACTGAAGCTTTCTTT.

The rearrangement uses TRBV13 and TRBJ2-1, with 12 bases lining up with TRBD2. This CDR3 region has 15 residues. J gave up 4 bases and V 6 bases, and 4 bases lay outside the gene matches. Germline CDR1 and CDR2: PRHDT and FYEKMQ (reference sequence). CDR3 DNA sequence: TGTGCCAGCAGGGCTAGCGGGGGGGGATACAATGAGCAGTTCTTC. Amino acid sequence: CASRASGGGYNEQFF.

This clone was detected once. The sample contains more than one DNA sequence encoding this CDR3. The CDR3 here is CASSVGGQETQYF. DNA for the CDR3: TGTGCCAGCAGCGTTGGGGGCCAAGAGACCCAGTACTTC. V and J are TRBV9 and TRBJ2-5; D may match TRBD1 or TRBD2 (5 bases each). The germline V gene has CDR1 SGDLS and CDR2 YYNGEE. V was pared by 2 bases and J by 1 base, with 6 bases between. CDR3 size: 13 residues.

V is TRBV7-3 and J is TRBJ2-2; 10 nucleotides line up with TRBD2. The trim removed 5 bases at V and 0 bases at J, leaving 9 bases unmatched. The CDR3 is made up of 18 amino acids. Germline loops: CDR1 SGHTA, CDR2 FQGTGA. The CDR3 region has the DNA TGTGCCAGCAGCCTAAACCCCGGACTAGCGGCGAACACCGGGGAGCTGTTTTTT. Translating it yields CASSLNPGLAANTGELFF.

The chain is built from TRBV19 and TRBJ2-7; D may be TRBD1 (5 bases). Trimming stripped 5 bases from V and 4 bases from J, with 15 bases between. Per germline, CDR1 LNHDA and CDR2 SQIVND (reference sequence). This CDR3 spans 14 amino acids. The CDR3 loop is CASSLDIKGYEQYF. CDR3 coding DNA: TGTGCCAGTAGTTTGGACATCAAGGGATACGAGCAGTACTTC. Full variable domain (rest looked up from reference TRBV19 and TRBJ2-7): DGGITQSPKYLFRKEGQNVTLSCEQNLNHDAMYWYRQDPGQGLRLIYYSQIVNDFQKGDIAEGYSVSREKKESFPLTVTSAQKNPTAFYLCASSLDIKGYEQYFGPGTRLTVT.

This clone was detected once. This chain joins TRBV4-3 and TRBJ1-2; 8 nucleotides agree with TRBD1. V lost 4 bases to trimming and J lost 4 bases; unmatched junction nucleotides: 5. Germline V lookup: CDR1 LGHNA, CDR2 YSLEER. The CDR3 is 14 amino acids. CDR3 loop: CASSLTGAGYGYTF. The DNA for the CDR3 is TGCGCCAGCAGCCTGACAGGGGCCGGCTATGGCTACACCTTC.

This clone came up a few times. The CDR3 here is CAGDRANTEAFF. In DNA, the CDR3 is TGTGCCGGCGACAGGGCTAACACTGAAGCTTTCTTT. The chain carries TRBV30 and TRBJ1-1; 7 nucleotides align to TRBD1. The J segment lost 2 bases and the V segment lost 8 bases, leaving 5 bases of the junction unmatched. The length of the CDR3 is 12 residues. Germline CDR1 is GTSNPN and CDR2 is SVGIG (reference sequence).

The DNA of the CDR3 is TGTGCCAGCAGTGATTCCCGGGTGACAGGGGAAGCGGTGCAGTACTTC. Amino acid sequence: CASSDSRVTGEAVQYF. The chain is built from TRBV2 and TRBJ2-7, with TRBD1 matching 8 bases. With 3 bases clipped from V and 9 bases from J, the junction kept 16 bases outside the gene matches. There are 16 residues in the CDR3. CDR1 and CDR2 from the germline V gene are SNHLY and FYNNEI.

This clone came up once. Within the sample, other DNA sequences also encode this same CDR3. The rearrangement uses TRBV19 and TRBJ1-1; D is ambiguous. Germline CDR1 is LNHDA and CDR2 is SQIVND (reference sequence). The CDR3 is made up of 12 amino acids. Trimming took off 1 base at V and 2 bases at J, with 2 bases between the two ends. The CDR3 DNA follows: TGTGCCAGTAGTATAGGAAACACTGAAGCTTTCTTT. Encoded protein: CASSIGNTEAFF. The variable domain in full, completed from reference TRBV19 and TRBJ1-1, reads DGGITQSPKYLFRKEGQNVTLSCEQNLNHDAMYWYRQDPGQGLRLIYYSQIVNDFQKGDIAEGYSVSREKKESFPLTVTSAQKNPTAFYLCASSIGNTEAFFGQGTRLTVV.

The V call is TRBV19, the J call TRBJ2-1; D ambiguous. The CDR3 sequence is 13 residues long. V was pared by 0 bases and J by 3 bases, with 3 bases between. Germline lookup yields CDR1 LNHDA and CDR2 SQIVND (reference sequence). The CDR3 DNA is TGTGCCAGTAGTATAGACGTCTACAATGAGCAGTTCTTC. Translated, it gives CASSIDVYNEQFF.

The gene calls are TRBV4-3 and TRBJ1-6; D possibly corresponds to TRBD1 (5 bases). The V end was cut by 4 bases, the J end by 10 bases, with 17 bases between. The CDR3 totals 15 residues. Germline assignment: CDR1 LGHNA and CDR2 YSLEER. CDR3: CASSLNGGRDSPLHF. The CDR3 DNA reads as TGCGCCAGCAGCCTAAATGGGGGGAGAGACTCACCCCTCCACTTT.

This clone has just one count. CDR3 sequence (DNA): TGCGCCAGCGCTCCCGACTGGGGATCTGGGGCCAACGTCCTGACTTTC. Translating it yields CASAPDWGSGANVLTF. This chain uses TRBV5-1 with TRBJ2-6; D is ambiguous. The CDR3 sequence is 16 residues long. Trimming stripped 7 bases from V and 1 base from J, with 15 bases between. From germline, CDR1 is SGHRS and CDR2 YFSETQ. Based on the CDR3 plus reference TRBV5-1 and TRBJ2-6, the full variable domain is KAGVTQTPRYLIKTRGQQVTLSCSPISGHRSVSWYQQTPGQGLQFLFEYFSETQRNKGNFPGRFSGRQFSNSRSEMNVSTLELGDSALYLCASAPDWGSGANVLTFGAGSRLTVL.

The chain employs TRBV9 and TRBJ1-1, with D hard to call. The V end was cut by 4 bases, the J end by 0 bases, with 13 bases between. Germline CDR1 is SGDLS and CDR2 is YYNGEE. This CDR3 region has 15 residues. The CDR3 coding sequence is TGTGCCAGCAGCCCCCGTAAGGGTATGAACACTGAAGCTTTCTTT. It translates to CASSPRKGMNTEAFF.

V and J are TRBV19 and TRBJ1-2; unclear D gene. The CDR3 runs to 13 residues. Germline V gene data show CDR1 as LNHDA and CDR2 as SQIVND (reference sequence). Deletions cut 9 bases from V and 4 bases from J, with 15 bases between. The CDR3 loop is CASTQRAFYGYTF. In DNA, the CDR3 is TGTGCCAGCACTCAGCGAGCTTTCTATGGCTACACCTTC.

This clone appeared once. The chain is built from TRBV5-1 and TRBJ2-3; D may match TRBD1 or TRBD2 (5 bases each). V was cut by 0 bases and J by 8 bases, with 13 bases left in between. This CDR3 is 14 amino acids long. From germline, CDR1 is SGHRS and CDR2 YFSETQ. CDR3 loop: CASSLVQGGGTQYF. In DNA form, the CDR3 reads TGCGCCAGCAGCTTGGTGCAGGGCGGAGGTACGCAGTATTTT.